This T cell receptor beta chain was captured in a study of CD8 T cells in Susac syndrome. The RNA input was roughly 0.45 to 1 ug, and it was reverse transcribed with random hexamers. Amplification of TCR beta CDR3 across 54 Vbeta and 13 Jbeta was performed with immunoSEQ multiplex PCR. In TCRdb, the immunoSEQ multiplex PCR reads were re-called with MiXCR into one record per CDR3 protein. The sample lists about 200,000 distinct CDR3 sequences, about 95% occurring once. The multiple sclerosis controls, all treatment-naive patients, had relapsing-remitting disease that was stable or active. While CD8+ and CD4+ T cells were isolated negatively, TEMRA cells were enriched by FACS. The germline V gene encodes CDR1 SQVTM and CDR2 ANQGSEA. The CDR3 covers 11 residues. V was clipped by 4 bases and J by 6 bases, with 10 bases between them.

The source is a human donor with multiple sclerosis. The sequencing sample was made of CD4+ T cells from PBMCs. This sequence joins TRBV29-1 and TRBJ2-7; D is uncertain. The CDR3 nucleotides read TGCAGCGTTGTGGCCGGACCCGAGCAGTACTTC. Translated, it gives CSVVAGPEQYF.